This TCR beta chain was sequenced for a study of long-term antiretroviral therapy in people with HIV. Study results and limitations: Blood obtained between the mid-2000s and the late 2010s may reflect older ART regimens.

immunoSEQ v3.0 was run at survey level. Assay used: immunoSEQ multiplex PCR; TCRdb lists only in-frame clones, some missing. Of roughly 32,000 clones detected, 75% to 85% appear once; the ten largest clones hold approximately 4.7%. CDR3 size: 14 residues. V lost 0 bases and J lost 6, with 11 bases in between. The germline gives CDR1 ENHRY, CDR2 SYGVKD. Worth noting for this clone: Its matching antigen is unknown.

All donors provided no fewer than one pre-ART and no fewer than two post-ART PBMC samples. Until DNA extraction, the samples held between 1-10 million cryopreserved PBMC. The receptor was derived from a man younger than 35 with HIV. The specimen was unsorted PBMCs, collected about 3.3 years after starting antiretroviral therapy. V gene TRBV10-3 combines with J gene TRBJ1-2, with no clear D. Here the CDR3 reads CAISESASRHGYTF. The CDR3, as DNA: TGTGCCATCAGTGAGTCAGCCAGTCGGCATGGCTACACCTTC.